The 32 T cell receptor beta chains given below trace back to one sample, sequenced in a study of blood T cell repertoires in COVID-19. Sequenced by immunoSEQ multiplex PCR; TCRdb stores in-frame clones only, minus some. The sample consists of roughly 500,000 clones, about 88% of them appearing once. Sequencing input: PBMCs or T cells enriched from blood (not recorded which). These receptors were obtained from a woman in her fifties or sixties who had recovered from COVID-19.

The chain links TRBV10-1 to TRBJ2-2, with 10 nucleotides matching TRBD2. This CDR3 region has 15 residues. Germline V gene lookup returns CDR1 WNHNN and CDR2 SYGVQD (reference sequence). J gave up 7 bases and V 5 bases, and 7 bases lay outside the gene matches. The CDR3 loop reads CASSIQRGGLGELFF. Written as DNA, the CDR3 is TGCGCCAGCAGTATCCAGCGGGGGGGCCTCGGGGAGCTGTTTTTT.

This clone was seen a single time. The chain links TRBV2 to TRBJ1-2; maybe TRBD1 (5 bases). This CDR3 is built from 13 residues. Germline CDR1 reads SNHLY; CDR2 reads FYNNEI. The V end lost 8 bases, the J end lost 7 bases, and 17 bases lay between the germline ends. CDR3 sequence reads: CASLIVTRAGYTF. Written as DNA, the CDR3 is TGTGCCAGCCTAATTGTGACCAGGGCTGGCTACACCTTC.

The J gene is TRBJ2-3, the V gene TRBV12-5, with TRBD2 as a possible D gene (7 bases). CDR3 length: 15 residues. V gave up 1 base and J gave up 10 bases, with 18 bases separating them. In germline, CDR1 is LGHNT, CDR2 FRNRAP. CDR3 in amino acids: CASGLGGGPGYSQYF. The CDR3, as DNA: TGTGCTAGTGGTTTGGGGGGGGGCCCTGGGTACTCGCAGTATTTT.

V gene TRBV2 combines with J gene TRBJ1-2; D is unresolved. Trimming left V 2 bases short and J 2 bases short, with 9 bases between. The CDR3 is 14 amino acids. Germline V CDR1 and CDR2: SNHLY, FYNNEI. The CDR3 DNA reads as TGTGCCAGCAGTGAATATAACTGGAACTATGGCTACACCTTC. Translating it yields CASSEYNWNYGYTF.

The chain employs TRBV21-1 and TRBJ1-3. TRBV21-1 corresponds to a pseudogene. CDR3 length: 18 amino acids. CDR3 amino acids: CASSKALPVGSSGNTIYF. The DNA for the CDR3 is TGTGCCAGCAGCAAAGCGCTTCCGGTAGGGAGCTCTGGAAACACCATATATTTT.

The chain has TRBV5-4 and TRBJ2-5; D might be TRBD1 (5 bases). The CDR3 length is 13 residues. Trimming took 1 base from V and 4 from J, leaving 8 bases between them. Germline-derived CDR1 and CDR2 are SGHNT and YYREEE (reference sequence). CDR3 sequence: CASSLLGAETQYF. The CDR3 DNA is TGTGCCAGCAGCTTGTTAGGGGCAGAGACCCAGTACTTC.

This clone was observed a single time. The chain employs TRBV3-1 (or the pseudogene TRBV3-2) and TRBJ1-4; D remains ambiguous. With 1 base removed from V and 9 bases from J, the gap between germline ends came to 12 bases. CDR3 length: 14 amino acids. Germline V gene lookup returns CDR1 LGHDT and CDR2 YNNKEL (reference sequence). DNA for the CDR3: TGTGCCAGCAGCCAAGGAGGGAAAGGAAAAAAACTGTTTTTT. Translated, it gives CASSQGGKGKKLFF.

The CDR3 sequence is CASSQEGPRIRLAGVGRADTQYF. In nucleotides, the CDR3 is TGTGCCAGCAGCCAAGAAGGGCCAAGAATACGGCTAGCGGGGGTTGGTAGGGCAGATACGCAGTATTTT. This rearrangement joins TRBV3-1 (or the pseudogene TRBV3-2) to TRBJ2-3; TRBD2 matches 10 bases. V lost 0 bases to trimming and J lost 4 bases; unmatched junction nucleotides: 25. The CDR3 is 23 residues long. CDR1 is LGHDT, CDR2 YNNKEL, per germline (reference sequence).

The chain couples TRBV7-2 to TRBJ2-5; 7 positions match TRBD1. Germline CDR1 reads SGHTA; CDR2 reads FQGNSA. The junction had 6 bases not matched to a gene; V was cut back by 2 bases and J by 3 bases. This CDR3 region has 15 residues. The CDR3 loop is CASSLIRGREETQYF. CDR3 DNA: TGTGCCAGCAGCTTAATCAGGGGGAGAGAAGAGACCCAGTACTTC.

On this clone: Other nucleotide sequences from this sample produce the same CDR3. This chain uses TRBV9 with TRBJ1-5, with a weak D call TRBD1 (5 bases). The CDR3 has 15 residues. CDR1 is SGDLS and CDR2 is YYNGEE in the germline V gene. The V gene lost 0 bases and the J gene lost 1 base, with 8 bases spanning the gap. CDR3 protein: CASSVGQGSNQPQHF. For the CDR3, the DNA is TGTGCCAGCAGCGTAGGCCAGGGAAGCAATCAGCCCCAGCATTTT.

This clone was detected only once. Written as DNA, the CDR3 is TGTGCCAGCAGCCAAGGACAGGGTAGAGGAACGGACACTGAAGCTTTCTTT. As protein: CASSQGQGRGTDTEAFF. The chain combines TRBV14 with TRBJ1-1; TRBD1 aligns across 7 bases. The CDR3 runs to 17 residues. Trimming at V came to 1 base and at J to 3 bases, leaving 11 bases not matched to a gene. Germline CDR1 reads SGHDN; CDR2 reads FVKESK.

The rearrangement links TRBV4-1 to TRBJ2-7; 9 nucleotides agree with TRBD1. The V gene's germline CDR1 is MGHRA and CDR2 YSYEKL. With 4 bases clipped from V and 5 bases from J, the junction kept 12 bases outside the gene matches. The CDR3 extends over 16 amino acids. This CDR3 reads CASSRTPGQGSDEQYF. The DNA for the CDR3 is TGCGCCAGCAGCCGCACTCCGGGACAGGGATCGGACGAGCAGTACTTC.

This chain connects TRBV5-8 to TRBJ2-3; 13 bases agree with TRBD2. In germline, CDR1 is SGHTS, CDR2 YDEGEE. Trimming cost V 3 bases and J 6 bases; bases outside gene matches: 10. This CDR3 comprises 17 residues. DNA of the CDR3: TGTGCCAGCAGCTCAACCAGACTAGCGGGGGGCCCTGATACGCAGTATTTT. Translated: CASSSTRLAGGPDTQYF.

The V gene is TRBV19, the J gene TRBJ2-7; no clear D. The CDR3 contains 13 residues. The V and J ends lost 1 base and 4 bases respectively, with 8 bases between them. CDR1 and CDR2 from the germline V gene are LNHDA and SQIVND (reference sequence). The CDR3 loop is CASSIGPGYEQYF. CDR3 nucleotides: TGTGCCAGTAGTATAGGCCCCGGGTACGAGCAGTACTTC. Supplemented by reference TRBV19 and TRBJ2-7, the full variable domain reads DGGITQSPKYLFRKEGQNVTLSCEQNLNHDAMYWYRQDPGQGLRLIYYSQIVNDFQKGDIAEGYSVSREKKESFPLTVTSAQKNPTAFYLCASSIGPGYEQYFGPGTRLTVT.

J is TRBJ2-2 and V is TRBV5-1; tentative D call: TRBD1 (5 bases). Trimming removed 0 bases at V and 7 bases at J, with 13 bases between. Germline V gene data show CDR1 as SGHRS and CDR2 as YFSETQ. This CDR3 region has 15 residues. DNA for the CDR3: TGCGCCAGCAGCTTGGCCAGGGAAGTGGTCGGGGAGCTGTTTTTT. Its translation is CASSLAREVVGELFF.

The J gene is TRBJ1-6, the V gene TRBV2; D perhaps matches TRBD1 (5 bases). The CDR3 is 14 amino acids. Germline CDR1 SNHLY, CDR2 FYNNEI. V was trimmed by 6 bases and J by 2 bases, leaving 8 bases between them. For the CDR3, the DNA is TGTGCCAGCAGGCAGGGTCCCTATAATTCACCCCTCCACTTT. Translation: CASRQGPYNSPLHF.

This rearrangement joins TRBV5-1 to TRBJ1-2; D is unresolved. Trimming pared 0 bases from V and 4 bases from J, leaving 7 bases between. CDR3 size: 13 residues. Germline values: CDR1 SGHRS, CDR2 YFSETQ. The CDR3 nucleotides are TGCGCCAGCAGCTTGGACACCTTCTATGGCTACACCTTC. Protein product: CASSLDTFYGYTF.

The rearrangement joins TRBV7-2 to TRBJ2-3, with D uncertain. Germline V gives CDR1 SGHTA, CDR2 FQGNSA. This CDR3 has 13 residues. The V gene lost 3 bases and the J gene lost 1 base, with 5 bases spanning the gap. The CDR3 here is CASSFYGTDTQYF. In nucleotides, the CDR3 is TGTGCCAGCAGCTTCTACGGCACAGATACGCAGTATTTT.

In regard to this clone: The junction and the germline gene differ at one end; a read error may be behind it. The chain has TRBV28 and TRBJ1-6, with 7 nucleotides matching TRBD1. Germline loops: CDR1 MDHEN, CDR2 SYDVKM. CDR3 length equals 13 residues. The CDR3 nucleotides read TGTGCCAGCAGACCTCCATCGGTGGGACAGCCCTCCTTT. Protein: CASRPPSVGQPSF.

This sequence joins TRBV5-8 and TRBJ2-6; the D gene is possibly TRBD1 (6 bases). Deletions cut 2 bases from V and 2 bases from J, with 20 bases between. In germline, CDR1 is SGHTS, CDR2 YDEGEE. The length of the CDR3 is 19 residues. The CDR3 DNA follows: TGTGCCAGCAGCTTCCGGCCGGGACACCTAATCGCTGGGGCCAACGTCCTGACTTTC. As protein: CASSFRPGHLIAGANVLTF.

The CDR3 DNA reads as TGTGCCAGCAGCCAAGACTTAGCGGGGGACTACAATGAGCAGTTCTTC. Translation: CASSQDLAGDYNEQFF. This chain connects TRBV3-1 (or the pseudogene TRBV3-2) to TRBJ2-1; 9 positions match TRBD2. Germline loops: CDR1 LGHDT, CDR2 YNNKEL (reference sequence). The CDR3 spans 16 residues. V shed 0 bases, J shed 3 bases, and the junction held 3 bases outside the gene matches.

This chain connects TRBV7-2 to TRBJ2-4; tentatively, D is TRBD2 (5 bases). The V end lost 4 bases, the J end lost 1 base, and 14 bases lay between the germline ends. The CDR3 is 16 residues long. CDR1 SGHTA and CDR2 FQGNSA come from the germline V gene. This CDR3 is CASSSSSGSAKNIQYF. The DNA for the CDR3 is TGTGCCAGCAGCTCATCCAGCGGAAGCGCCAAAAACATTCAGTACTTC.

The genes are TRBV5-1 and TRBJ2-7; 7 bases map to TRBD1. The CDR3 covers 15 residues. The germline V gene encodes CDR1 SGHRS and CDR2 YFSETQ. The CDR3 reads CASSLEFGGRTGIEV. As DNA, the CDR3 is TGCGCCAGCAGCTTGGAATTCGGAGGAAGGACAGGTATAGAAGTC.

V usage is TRBV10-2 and J usage is TRBJ1-5; D is unclear. The germline V gene has CDR1 WSHSY and CDR2 SAAADI. With 6 bases removed from V and 1 base from J, the gap between germline ends came to 10 bases. The CDR3 spans 14 residues. The CDR3 reads CASSGTVSNQPQHF. In nucleotides, the CDR3 is TGCGCCAGCAGCGGAACAGTGAGCAATCAGCCCCAGCATTTT.

This chain links TRBV24-1 with TRBJ1-2; 11 bases fit TRBD1. Germline V lookup: CDR1 KGHDR, CDR2 SFDVKD. Germline trimming cut 7 bases from V and 8 bases from J; bases unmatched to any gene: 14. CDR3 length: 16 amino acids. CDR3 residues: CATSDPMPGQGGGYTF. CDR3 nucleotide sequence: TGTGCCACCAGCGACCCAATGCCGGGACAGGGGGGCGGCTACACCTTC.

The chain uses TRBV19 and TRBJ2-5, with a weak D call TRBD1 (6 bases). CDR1 is LNHDA and CDR2 is SQIVND in the germline V gene (reference sequence). CDR3 length: 14 residues. With 3 bases removed from V and 5 bases from J, the gap between germline ends came to 13 bases. The CDR3 sequence: CASSMEGGRETQYF. Written as DNA, the CDR3 is TGTGCCAGTAGTATGGAAGGGGGACGGGAGACCCAGTACTTC. The full variable domain, with the rest looked up from reference TRBV19 and TRBJ2-5, is DGGITQSPKYLFRKEGQNVTLSCEQNLNHDAMYWYRQDPGQGLRLIYYSQIVNDFQKGDIAEGYSVSREKKESFPLTVTSAQKNPTAFYLCASSMEGGRETQYFGPGTRLLVL.

The chain has TRBV6-5 and TRBJ1-2, with D maybe TRBD1 (5 bases). V lost 2 bases, J lost 5 bases, and 9 bases lay in between. The CDR3 runs to 13 residues. Per germline, CDR1 MNHEY and CDR2 SVGAGI. Here the CDR3 reads CASSYGGKYGYTF. CDR3 DNA: TGTGCCAGCAGTTACGGGGGGAAGTATGGCTACACCTTC.

The chain links TRBV9 to TRBJ2-5; 7 bases are a match to TRBD2. CDR3 length equals 16 residues. V was pared by 0 bases and J by 3 bases, with 8 bases of the junction left unmatched. From germline, CDR1 is SGDLS and CDR2 YYNGEE. In DNA, the CDR3 is TGTGCCAGCAGCGTAGCTTGGGCTAGCGGAGAAGAGACCCAGTACTTC. Residues: CASSVAWASGEETQYF.

This chain links TRBV5-1 with TRBJ2-7, with D maybe TRBD1 (5 bases). The CDR3 extends over 16 amino acids. Germline V gene sequence: CDR1 SGHRS, CDR2 YFSETQ. V was trimmed by 5 bases and J by 2 bases, leaving 20 bases between them. CDR3 in amino acids: CASRRGRAPNPYEQYF. DNA for the CDR3: TGCGCCAGCAGAAGAGGCAGGGCCCCGAACCCCTACGAGCAGTACTTC.

The chain carries TRBV6-5 and TRBJ2-1, with TRBD2 identical over 14 bases. J gave up 6 bases and V 7 bases, and 5 bases lay outside the gene matches. CDR1 is MNHEY, CDR2 SVGAGI, per germline. The CDR3 runs to 15 residues. CDR3: CASTRLAGGRNEQFF. For the CDR3, the DNA is TGTGCCAGCACTAGACTAGCGGGGGGGCGCAATGAGCAGTTCTTC.

The rearrangement links TRBV7-2 to TRBJ2-3; 8 positions agree with TRBD2. The J segment lost 5 bases and the V segment lost 2 bases, leaving 6 bases of the junction unmatched. The CDR3 spans 15 residues. CDR1 and CDR2 from the germline V gene are SGHTA and FQGNSA. The CDR3 bases are TGTGCCAGCAGCTTATCCGGGACTAGAGGAGATACGCAGTATTTT. It yields the protein CASSLSGTRGDTQYF.

The rearrangement joins TRBV10-3 to TRBJ2-3; 8 bases map to TRBD2. This CDR3 comprises 15 residues. The V and J ends lost 6 bases and 0 bases, in that order; junction bases with no gene match: 5. Germline values: CDR1 ENHRY, CDR2 SYGVKD. CDR3 region: CAIREAGESTDTQYF. In DNA form, the CDR3 reads TGTGCCATCAGGGAAGCGGGGGAGAGCACAGATACGCAGTATTTT.